This T cell receptor (beta chain) was obtained from a study of cytomegalovirus exposure and HLA in healthy donors. Sequencing used immunoSEQ multiplex PCR; TCRdb keeps in-frame clones, though not all of them. The data show 40,000 to 55,000 clones, 88% seen once. There are 14 residues in the CDR3. J was trimmed by 2 bases and V by 5 bases; bases with no gene match: 6. Germline V gives CDR1 MNHEY, CDR2 SMNVEV (reference sequence). The specimen was PBMCs. The V gene is TRBV27, the J gene TRBJ2-7; TRBD1 agrees at 7 bases. The TCR comes from a woman between 25 and 40 years old in good health and CMV-seronegative. CDR3 region: CASSLSGTAYEQYF. CDR3 coding DNA: TGTGCCAGCAGTCTGTCCGGGACAGCCTACGAGCAGTACTTC.